This T cell receptor beta chain was recorded in a study of T cell repertoires in cytomegalovirus infection. Whole-study context: Recently identified HLA-C-restricted CMV epitopes were used, and well-studied HLA-B-restricted CMV epitopes were used as well. It can be stated that public TCR beta signatures indicated CMV infection as well as a matching HLA type.

A single record per CDR3 protein comes from TCRdb applying MiXCR to the reads. The top ten hold about 53% of the sample, which has some 120,000 distinct CDR3 sequences, approximately 30% seen once. The table lists this clonotype with a few counts. No antigen is known for it. Study-level findings and limits: Ex vivo responses were dominated by HLA-C-restricted CMV-specific TCR beta clonotypes.

This CDR3 spans 16 amino acids. Per the germline V gene, CDR1 is SGHVS and CDR2 is FQNEAQ. With V trimmed by 2 bases and J by 2 bases, 5 bases remained unmatched. The chain uses TRBV7-8 and TRBJ2-5; 10 bases align to TRBD2. The specimen comprised CD8+ T cells from cultured PBMCs, sampled from culture after CMV antigen stimulation. This sequence was found in a human donor in good health (CMV status not recorded). Some clones in this sample may be carry-over from other donors' samples. CDR3: CASSLRAGGWQETQYF. In nucleotides, the CDR3 is TGTGCCAGCAGCTTACGAGCGGGGGGGTGGCAAGAGACCCAGTACTTC.